The present T cell receptor beta chain was sequenced within a study of response to subunit inactivated influenza vaccine. J was trimmed by 1 base and V by 1 base; bases with no gene match: 10. In germline, CDR1 is SQVTM, CDR2 ANQGSEA. The CDR3 loop spans 18 amino acids. TCRdb used MiXCR to reprocess the RT-PCR reads, holding one entry per CDR3 protein. There are more than 550,000 distinct CDR3 sequences in the sample; over 9.5% occur only once, and 10% lies in the top ten. Regarding the study as a whole: That few new T cells are recruited by each seasonal influenza vaccination was the authors' suggestion.

To note about this clonotype: Antigen specificity is unknown.

Sequenced here: PBMCs from blood, sampled on the day of vaccination. The clonotype originates from a man between 45 and 60 years old who received an inactivated influenza vaccine. The genes are TRBV29-1 and TRBJ2-1, with TRBD2 identical over 10 bases. The CDR3 DNA reads TGCAGCGTTGAAGGTCTAGCGGGAGTTTTTAATTCCTACAATGAGCAGTTCTTC. This encodes CSVEGLAGVFNSYNEQFF.